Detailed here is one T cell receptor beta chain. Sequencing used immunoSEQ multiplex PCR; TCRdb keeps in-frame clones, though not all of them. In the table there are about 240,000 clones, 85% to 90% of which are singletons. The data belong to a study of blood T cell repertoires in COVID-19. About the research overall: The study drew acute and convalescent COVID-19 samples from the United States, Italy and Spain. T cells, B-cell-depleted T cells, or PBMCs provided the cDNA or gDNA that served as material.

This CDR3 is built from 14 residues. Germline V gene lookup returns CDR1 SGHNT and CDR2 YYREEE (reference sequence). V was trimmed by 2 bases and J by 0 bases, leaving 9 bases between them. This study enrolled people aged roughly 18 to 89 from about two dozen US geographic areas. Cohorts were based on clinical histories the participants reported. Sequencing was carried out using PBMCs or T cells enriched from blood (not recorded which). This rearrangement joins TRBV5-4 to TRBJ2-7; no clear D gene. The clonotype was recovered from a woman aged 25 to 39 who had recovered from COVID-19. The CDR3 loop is CASSFWATSYEQYF. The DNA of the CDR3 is TGTGCCAGCAGCTTCTGGGCCACCTCCTACGAGCAGTACTTC.